Below are 17 T cell receptor beta chains sequenced from a single sample in a study of circulating and synovial CD4+ cells in juvenile arthritis. Assay: immunoSEQ multiplex PCR; the TCRdb copy retains only in-frame clones and omits some. Found here are fewer than 40,000 clones, about 95% of them singletons; the top ten hold 0.15% to 0.2%. What was sequenced was CD4+ T cells from blood. All receptors derive from a human donor with juvenile idiopathic arthritis.

V and J are TRBV5-1 and TRBJ1-6; D is perhaps TRBD1 (6 bases). V lost 0 bases and J 8 bases, leaving 15 bases between the germline ends. The CDR3 spans 16 residues. CDR1 and CDR2 (germline): SGHRS, YFSETQ. The CDR3, as DNA: TGCGCCAGCAGCTTGGCCCCAGTCAGGGGCGATTCACCCCTCCACTTT. This sequence encodes CASSLAPVRGDSPLHF. Using reference TRBV5-1 and TRBJ1-6 for the parts outside the CDR3, the full variable domain is KAGVTQTPRYLIKTRGQQVTLSCSPISGHRSVSWYQQTPGQGLQFLFEYFSETQRNKGNFPGRFSGRQFSNSRSEMNVSTLELGDSALYLCASSLAPVRGDSPLHFGNGTRLTVT.

The chain joins TRBV28 to TRBJ2-7; unclear D gene. The ends were cut back, 5 bases at V and 4 bases at J, with 15 bases in the middle. This CDR3 has 14 amino acids. The germline V gene encodes CDR1 MDHEN and CDR2 SYDVKM. CDR3 residues: CASSPTNQLYEQYF. CDR3 DNA sequence: TGTGCCAGCAGTCCAACCAACCAACTATACGAGCAGTACTTC.

The table lists this clone with a count of one. The J gene is TRBJ1-1, the V gene TRBV7-9; the match to TRBD1 covers 7 bases. The CDR3 extends over 15 amino acids. Unmatched junction bases numbered 10, after V lost 5 bases and J lost 4 bases. The germline gives CDR1 SEHNR, CDR2 FQNEAQ (reference sequence). The CDR3 sequence: CASSMRGLGSTEAFF. In DNA, the CDR3 is TGTGCCAGCAGCATGAGGGGGCTCGGCAGCACTGAAGCTTTCTTT.

V gene TRBV4-2 combines with J gene TRBJ2-4; D possibly corresponds to TRBD2 (6 bases). This CDR3 is built from 15 residues. CDR1 is LGHNA and CDR2 is YNFKEQ in the germline V gene. Trimming stripped 0 bases from V and 7 bases from J, with 13 bases between. The CDR3 spells CASSQELRGGNIQYF. As DNA, the CDR3 is TGTGCCAGCAGCCAAGAGCTACGTGGGGGGAACATTCAGTACTTC.

The chain is built from TRBV29-1 and TRBJ2-1, with TRBD2 identical over 7 bases. The CDR3 loop spans 15 amino acids. The V and J ends lost 1 base and 4 bases, in that order; junction bases with no gene match: 7. Germline-derived CDR1 and CDR2 are SQVTM and ANQGSEA. The CDR3 reads CSVEAPSGRYNEQFF. Written as DNA, the CDR3 is TGCAGCGTTGAAGCGCCTAGCGGACGATACAATGAGCAGTTCTTC.

The V call is TRBV2, the J call TRBJ1-2; a possible D gene is TRBD1 (6 bases). CDR3 length: 14 residues. Germline V gene lookup returns CDR1 SNHLY and CDR2 FYNNEI. Trimming cost V 5 bases and J 5 bases, with 15 bases left between them. CDR3 in amino acids: CASSRDTSRYGYTF. CDR3 coding DNA: TGTGCCAGCAGTCGGGACACCTCTAGATATGGCTACACCTTC.

The rearrangement joins TRBV5-5 to TRBJ2-3, with a weak D call TRBD2 (5 bases). The CDR3 is 17 amino acids. The V gene's germline CDR1 is SGHKS and CDR2 YYEKEE (reference sequence). The V gene lost 6 bases and the J gene lost 0 bases, with 20 bases spanning the gap. CDR3 nucleotides: TGTGCCAGCACCCCAGGAGGCCTTTCCCTTAGCACAGATACGCAGTATTTT. It codes for CASTPGGLSLSTDTQYF. The full variable domain, completed using reference TRBV5-5 and TRBJ2-3, is DAGVTQSPTHLIKTRGQQVTLRCSPISGHKSVSWYQQVLGQGPQFIFQYYEKEERGRGNFPDRFSARQFPNYSSELNVNALLLGDSALYLCASTPGGLSLSTDTQYFGPGTRLTVL.

The gene calls are TRBV10-3 and TRBJ2-1; D not resolved. The CDR3 is 17 residues long. Per the germline V gene, CDR1 is ENHRY and CDR2 is SYGVKD. V lost 0 bases to trimming and J lost 6 bases, with 18 bases between them. CDR3 coding DNA: TGTGCCATCAGTGAGTCGTACTACCCTGACGTGGGCAATGAGCAGTTCTTC. Translating gives CAISESYYPDVGNEQFF.

CDR3 sequence: CASMPIYRDQPQHF. DNA for the CDR3: TGTGCCAGCATGCCTATATACAGGGATCAGCCCCAGCATTTT. This chain joins TRBV28 and TRBJ1-5; D is possibly TRBD1 (6 bases). This CDR3 comprises 14 residues. V was pared by 7 bases and J by 5 bases, with 15 bases between. The V gene's germline CDR1 is MDHEN and CDR2 SYDVKM.

This clone was observed a handful of times. This sequence joins TRBV19 and TRBJ1-1; D is perhaps TRBD1 (5 bases). The CDR3 is 12 amino acids. V lost 7 bases and J 10 bases, leaving 16 bases between the germline ends. Germline assignment: CDR1 LNHDA and CDR2 SQIVND (reference sequence). The chain's CDR3 is CASTQPVGGAFF. The CDR3 DNA is TGTGCCAGTACACAGCCGGTGGGGGGAGCTTTCTTT.

The rearrangement joins TRBV30 to TRBJ2-5; maybe TRBD1 (5 bases). The CDR3 has 12 residues. The V gene's germline CDR1 is GTSNPN and CDR2 SVGIG (reference sequence). Deletions cut 4 bases from V and 5 bases from J, with 11 bases between. In DNA, the CDR3 is TGTGCCTGGACGGCAGGGCTTGAGACCCAGTACTTC. As protein: CAWTAGLETQYF.

CDR3 amino acids: CASGTRENQPQHF. CDR3 nucleotides: TGTGCCAGCGGGACACGGGAAAATCAGCCCCAGCATTTT. The V call is TRBV2, the J call TRBJ1-5; a possible D gene is TRBD1 (6 bases). Trimming left V 8 bases short and J 4 bases short, with 12 bases between. The CDR3 is 13 residues long. Germline loops: CDR1 SNHLY, CDR2 FYNNEI.

This clone has a single count. The chain has TRBV9 and TRBJ2-1; a weak D match, TRBD1 (6 bases). Germline values: CDR1 SGDLS, CDR2 YYNGEE. Trimming removed 0 bases at V and 5 bases at J, with 12 bases between. This CDR3 region has 15 residues. CDR3 loop: CASSVGGSGDNEQFF. For the CDR3, the DNA is TGTGCCAGCAGCGTAGGGGGGTCAGGGGACAATGAGCAGTTCTTC.

V and J are TRBV7-9 and TRBJ1-1; TRBD1 is a possible D gene (6 bases). V was clipped by 0 bases and J by 0 bases, with 14 bases between them. Germline CDR1 reads SEHNR; CDR2 reads FQNEAQ (reference sequence). The CDR3 is made up of 17 amino acids. The CDR3 sequence: CASSLAKIGQLNTEAFF. DNA of the CDR3: TGTGCCAGCAGCTTAGCGAAAATAGGACAGTTGAACACTGAAGCTTTCTTT.

This clone came up once. The genes are TRBV7-3 and TRBJ2-7; D is undetermined. Germline V gives CDR1 SGHTA, CDR2 FQGTGA. The CDR3 has 14 residues. V shed 5 bases and J shed 3 bases, with 14 bases lying between them. The CDR3 region is CASSVSGQNYEQYF. The CDR3 DNA reads TGTGCCAGCAGCGTATCTGGGCAGAACTACGAGCAGTACTTC. Looking up the rest from reference TRBV7-3 and TRBJ2-7 gives the full variable domain: GAGVSQTPSNKVTEKGKYVELRCDPISGHTALYWYRQSLGQGPEFLIYFQGTGAADDSGLPNDRFFAVRPEGSVSTLKIQRTERGDSAVYLCASSVSGQNYEQYFGPGTRLTVT.

The V gene is TRBV29-1, the J gene TRBJ2-5, with D tentatively TRBD1 (5 bases). CDR3 length equals 13 residues. Trimming cost V 7 bases and J 0 bases, with 12 bases left between them. Per the germline V gene, CDR1 is SQVTM and CDR2 is ANQGSEA. As DNA, the CDR3 is TGCAGCGCCGGCAAGGGGAACCAAGAGACCCAGTACTTC. Its protein is CSAGKGNQETQYF. Filled out from reference TRBV29-1 and TRBJ2-5, the complete variable domain reads SAVISQKPSRDICQRGTSLTIQCQVDSQVTMMFWYRQQPGQSLTLIATANQGSEATYESGFVIDKFPISRPNLTFSTLTVSNMSPEDSSIYLCSAGKGNQETQYFGPGTRLLVL.

This chain links TRBV30 with TRBJ1-1; D perhaps matches TRBD1 (5 bases). Deletions cut 0 bases from V and 10 bases from J, with 12 bases between. Germline V CDR1 and CDR2: GTSNPN, SVGIG (reference sequence). CDR3 length: 12 amino acids. The CDR3 DNA is TGTGCCTGGAGTGTAGCGGGGGTTGGAGCTTTCTTT. Translating gives CAWSVAGVGAFF.